A single sample gave rise to the 29 T cell receptor beta chains below, sequenced in a study of blood T cell repertoires in COVID-19. TCRdb's table, derived via immunoSEQ multiplex PCR, lists solely in-frame clones and lacks some. The repertoire holds 130,000 or so clones, with around 87% as singletons. The material sequenced was peripheral blood. These receptors were obtained from a man aged 45-65 years with acute or convalescent COVID-19.

CDR3 nucleotides: TGTGCCAGCAGTTTAGGACAACGAAACTATGGCTACACCTTC. It translates to CASSLGQRNYGYTF. The chain carries TRBV28 and TRBJ1-2, with D possibly TRBD1 on 5 matching bases. Deletions cut 2 bases from V and 2 bases from J, with 9 bases between. CDR1 MDHEN and CDR2 SYDVKM come from the germline V gene. The CDR3 contains 14 residues.

The genes are TRBV5-6 and TRBJ1-2; 8 bases fit TRBD1. The germline gives CDR1 SGHDT, CDR2 YYEEEE. V shed 2 bases and J 1 base; nucleotides not matched to a gene: 4. This CDR3 has 15 residues. The CDR3 DNA is TGTGCCAGCAGCTTTGGACAGGGATTTAACTATGGCTACACCTTC. It specifies CASSFGQGFNYGYTF.

This sequence joins TRBV12-3 or TRBV12-4 and TRBJ2-7; TRBD1 is a possible D gene (6 bases). This CDR3 has 12 residues. With 5 bases removed from V and 7 bases from J, the gap between germline ends came to 12 bases. The CDR3 region is CASSPGTWEQYF. CDR3 coding DNA: TGTGCCAGCAGTCCCGGGACATGGGAGCAGTACTTC.

The chain recombines TRBV5-8 with TRBJ1-4; D not resolved. The germline V gene has CDR1 SGHTS and CDR2 YDEGEE. The CDR3 has 15 residues. V shed 0 bases and J shed 5 bases, with 11 bases lying between them. The CDR3 DNA follows: TGTGCCAGCAGCTTGGGACACATTGGGAATGAAAAACTGTTTTTT. It yields the protein CASSLGHIGNEKLFF. Full variable domain (remainder filled in from reference TRBV5-8 and TRBJ1-4): EAGVTQSPTHLIKTRGQQATLRCSPISGHTSVYWYQQALGLGLQFLLWYDEGEERNRGNFPPRFSGRQFPNYSSELNVNALELEDSALYLCASSLGHIGNEKLFFGSGTQLSVL.

Written as DNA, the CDR3 is TGTGCCAGCAGCTTAACACAGACGGATAGCAATCAGCCCCAGCATTTT. This encodes CASSLTQTDSNQPQHF. J is TRBJ1-5 and V is TRBV7-2; D not certain. The CDR3 sequence is 16 residues long. Between the trimmed V and J ends, which lost 2 bases and 0 bases, there was a span of 11 bases. Per germline, CDR1 SGHTA and CDR2 FQGNSA.

This clone was seen once. The rearrangement uses TRBV6-1 and TRBJ2-1; D is unclear. This CDR3 contains 15 residues. V gave up 1 base and J gave up 1 base, with 8 bases separating them. The germline V gene has CDR1 MNHNS and CDR2 SASEGT. The CDR3 sequence is CASSEVSESYNEQFF. The CDR3 region has the DNA TGTGCCAGCAGTGAAGTATCGGAGTCCTACAATGAGCAGTTCTTC.

This chain joins TRBV5-1 and TRBJ2-3, with D possibly TRBD2 on 6 matching bases. This CDR3 comprises 11 residues. V lost 3 bases to trimming and J lost 10 bases, with 9 bases between them. Germline values: CDR1 SGHRS, CDR2 YFSETQ. The CDR3 spells CASSSREAQYF. Written as DNA, the CDR3 is TGCGCCAGCAGCTCCAGGGAGGCGCAGTATTTT.

CDR3 sequence reads: CASSIAGQGSLRNQPQHF. In nucleotides, the CDR3 is TGTGCCAGTAGTATAGCGGGACAGGGCTCCCTACGCAATCAGCCCCAGCATTTT. The chain carries TRBV19 and TRBJ1-5; 9 bases fit TRBD1. The ends lost 1 base at V and 2 bases at J; junction bases unmatched: 9. The germline V gene encodes CDR1 LNHDA and CDR2 SQIVND (reference sequence). This CDR3 comprises 18 residues. Combining the CDR3 with reference TRBV19 and TRBJ1-5 gives the whole variable domain DGGITQSPKYLFRKEGQNVTLSCEQNLNHDAMYWYRQDPGQGLRLIYYSQIVNDFQKGDIAEGYSVSREKKESFPLTVTSAQKNPTAFYLCASSIAGQGSLRNQPQHFGDGTRLSIL.

This chain links TRBV5-5 with TRBJ1-4; D is undetermined. The CDR3 is made up of 14 amino acids. The V and J ends lost 1 base and 6 bases respectively, with 10 bases between them. The germline V gene has CDR1 SGHKS and CDR2 YYEKEE (reference sequence). CDR3 in DNA: TGTGCCAGCAGCTTGTTCAGAAACCATGAAAAACTGTTTTTT. It yields the protein CASSLFRNHEKLFF.

In its sample, this clone was seen a few times. The CDR3 sequence: CASSLGLAGNEQFF. CDR3 sequence (DNA): TGCGCCAGCAGCTTGGGCCTAGCGGGGAATGAGCAGTTCTTC. This chain uses TRBV5-1 with TRBJ2-1; 9 positions match TRBD2. The length of the CDR3 is 14 residues. Germline CDR1 reads SGHRS; CDR2 reads YFSETQ. With V trimmed by 0 bases and J by 7 bases, 2 bases remained unmatched.

This rearrangement joins TRBV4-1 to TRBJ2-7, with TRBD1 identical over 9 bases. V dropped 0 bases and J dropped 2; count of bases not matched to a gene: 14. The CDR3 runs to 19 residues. CDR1 MGHRA and CDR2 YSYEKL come from the germline V gene. As DNA, the CDR3 is TGCGCCAGCAGCCAAGATACGGGTCTCTTGGGACAGGGCCCCTACGAGCAGTACTTC. Translated, it gives CASSQDTGLLGQGPYEQYF.

Notes on this clone: The identical CDR3 is also encoded by other nucleotide sequences in the sample. The J gene is TRBJ2-5, the V gene TRBV3-1 (or the pseudogene TRBV3-2); 11 bases are a match to TRBD1. CDR1 and CDR2 from the germline V gene are LGHDT and YNNKEL (reference sequence). CDR3 length: 14 amino acids. Losses at the gene ends were 6 bases for V and 4 bases for J; bases not matched to a gene: 4. CDR3 bases: TGTGCCAGCAGTCGGGACAGGGGGAGAGAGACCCAGTACTTC. Protein sequence: CASSRDRGRETQYF.

The rearrangement links TRBV19 to TRBJ2-1; 7 bases align to TRBD2. V shed 3 bases and J 5 bases; nucleotides not matched to a gene: 10. The V gene's germline CDR1 is LNHDA and CDR2 SQIVND (reference sequence). This CDR3 is built from 16 residues. The CDR3 region is CASSIAGVGGNNEQFF. The CDR3 coding sequence is TGTGCCAGTAGTATCGCGGGAGTTGGGGGAAACAATGAGCAGTTCTTC.

In this sample, this clone turned up once. V gene TRBV5-1 combines with J gene TRBJ1-4; TRBD1 agrees at 8 bases. The germline CDR1 and CDR2 sequences are SGHRS and YFSETQ. The trim removed 4 bases at V and 11 bases at J, leaving 10 bases unmatched. This CDR3 is 14 amino acids long. CDR3 bases: TGCGCCAGCAGCCCCGGGACAGGAGGGGTGAAACTGTTTTTT. The encoded protein is CASSPGTGGVKLFF. Together with reference TRBV5-1 and TRBJ1-4, the CDR3 gives the full variable domain: KAGVTQTPRYLIKTRGQQVTLSCSPISGHRSVSWYQQTPGQGLQFLFEYFSETQRNKGNFPGRFSGRQFSNSRSEMNVSTLELGDSALYLCASSPGTGGVKLFFGSGTQLSVL.

The J gene is TRBJ2-7, the V gene TRBV9, with D perhaps matching TRBD2 (6 bases). Deletions cut 2 bases from V and 0 bases from J, with 12 bases between. This CDR3 contains 15 residues. CDR1 and CDR2 from the germline V gene are SGDLS and YYNGEE. In DNA, the CDR3 is TGTGCCAGCAGCGTTGGGCGGGGCAGCTCCTACGAGCAGTACTTC. It yields the protein CASSVGRGSSYEQYF.

The chain carries TRBV19 and TRBJ2-2, with a possible D match to TRBD1 (5 bases). The ends were cut back, 5 bases at V and 5 bases at J, with 9 bases in the middle. Germline V gene data show CDR1 as LNHDA and CDR2 as SQIVND (reference sequence). The CDR3 consists of 13 residues. The CDR3: CASSLTVTGELFF. CDR3 DNA: TGTGCCAGTAGTTTGACAGTTACCGGGGAGCTGTTTTTT. Full variable domain (outside the CDR3, taken from reference TRBV19 and TRBJ2-2): DGGITQSPKYLFRKEGQNVTLSCEQNLNHDAMYWYRQDPGQGLRLIYYSQIVNDFQKGDIAEGYSVSREKKESFPLTVTSAQKNPTAFYLCASSLTVTGELFFGEGSRLTVL.

The J gene is TRBJ2-5, the V gene TRBV7-2, with D tentatively TRBD1 (6 bases). Germline values: CDR1 SGHTA, CDR2 FQGNSA. This CDR3 comprises 16 residues. V was pared by 6 bases and J by 1 base, with 18 bases between. The CDR3 protein is CASRNPFQGPQETQYF. The CDR3 nucleotides read TGTGCCAGCAGGAACCCGTTTCAGGGGCCCCAAGAGACCCAGTACTTC.

The rearrangement uses TRBV11-2 and TRBJ1-1; 9 bases agree with TRBD1. V trimming: 5 bases; J trimming: 6 bases; junction bases outside the gene matches: 4. The CDR3 is 13 residues long. Germline V gives CDR1 SGHAT, CDR2 FQNNGV. Written as DNA, the CDR3 is TGTGCCAGCAGCACGGACAGGGGCTCTGAAGCTTTCTTT. Residues: CASSTDRGSEAFF.

The rearrangement joins TRBV24-1 to TRBJ1-6; weak D call: TRBD1 (6 bases). The V gene's germline CDR1 is KGHDR and CDR2 SFDVKD. The CDR3 is made up of 14 amino acids. V dropped 3 bases and J dropped 7 bases, with 9 bases sitting between them. The CDR3 loop reads CATSDTRGNSPLHF. Written as DNA, the CDR3 is TGTGCCACCAGTGATACCAGGGGCAATTCACCCCTCCACTTT.

V gene TRBV11-2 combines with J gene TRBJ2-1; TRBD2 agrees at 11 bases. V lost 3 bases and J lost 14; bases outside the gene matches: 3. CDR1 and CDR2 (germline): SGHAT, FQNNGV. The CDR3 has 12 amino acids. This CDR3 is CASSLELAGEFF. CDR3 sequence (DNA): TGTGCCAGCAGCTTGGAACTAGCGGGAGAGTTCTTC.

This rearrangement joins TRBV4-2 to TRBJ1-1; D remains unclear. The germline V gene has CDR1 LGHNA and CDR2 YNFKEQ. The CDR3 length is 15 residues. V shed 0 bases and J shed 4 bases, with 12 bases lying between them. CDR3 in DNA: TGTGCCAGCAGCCAAGACGGGGTAGAGCGCACTGAAGCTTTCTTT. Encoded protein: CASSQDGVERTEAFF.

The chain has TRBV7-9 and TRBJ1-6; D gene uncertain. The V end lost 4 bases, the J end lost 0 bases, and 13 bases lay between the germline ends. Germline CDR1 and CDR2: SEHNR and FQNEAQ (reference sequence). This CDR3 spans 17 amino acids. The CDR3 nucleotides read TGTGCCAGCAGCTCCCCTCCGGGTAGCTCCTATAATTCACCCCTCCACTTT. Its translation is CASSSPPGSSYNSPLHF.

V and J are TRBV5-3 and TRBJ2-1; maybe TRBD2 (5 bases). TRBV5-3 is reported as an ORF; its role is uncertain. V shed 7 bases and J shed 5 bases, with 28 bases lying between them. The CDR3 loop spans 18 amino acids. The CDR3 region is CARALSVASPRWDNEQFF. CDR3 bases: TGTGCCAGAGCGTTAAGCGTTGCTAGCCCCCGCTGGGACAATGAGCAGTTCTTC.

This rearrangement joins TRBV7-9 to TRBJ1-1, with unresolved D. The V and J ends lost 5 bases and 7 bases respectively, with 14 bases between them. The CDR3 length is 13 residues. Germline V CDR1 and CDR2: SEHNR, FQNEAQ (reference sequence). As DNA, the CDR3 is TGTGCCAGCAGCCATCCCTCCCGTAGTGAAGCTTTCTTT. Its translation is CASSHPSRSEAFF.

This clone appeared a few times. This rearrangement joins TRBV19 to TRBJ1-1; tentatively, D is TRBD1 (5 bases). Germline V CDR1 and CDR2: LNHDA, SQIVND (reference sequence). The CDR3 is made up of 16 amino acids. The V end was cut by 3 bases, the J end by 1 base, with 15 bases between. The CDR3 sequence is CASSISRTSPNTEAFF. In DNA form, the CDR3 reads TGTGCCAGTAGTATCTCCCGGACAAGCCCGAACACTGAAGCTTTCTTT. The full variable domain, its missing parts supplied by reference TRBV19 and TRBJ1-1, is DGGITQSPKYLFRKEGQNVTLSCEQNLNHDAMYWYRQDPGQGLRLIYYSQIVNDFQKGDIAEGYSVSREKKESFPLTVTSAQKNPTAFYLCASSISRTSPNTEAFFGQGTRLTVV.

V and J are TRBV5-1 and TRBJ1-2; no definite D call. In germline, CDR1 is SGHRS, CDR2 YFSETQ. The length of the CDR3 is 13 residues. Between the trimmed V and J ends, which lost 0 bases and 5 bases, there was a span of 8 bases. The DNA for the CDR3 is TGCGCCAGCAGCTTGGAGCCCGATTATGGCTACACCTTC. Protein product: CASSLEPDYGYTF.

The CDR3 loop is CASSLVGREGTQYF. The CDR3 nucleotides read TGTGCCAGCAGCTTGGTTGGCAGGGAGGGGACCCAGTACTTC. J is TRBJ2-5 and V is TRBV7-8; 7 positions match TRBD2. The CDR3 runs to 14 residues. CDR1 and CDR2 (germline): SGHVS, FQNEAQ. V was clipped by 3 bases and J by 7 bases; unmatched bases: 8. Filled out from reference TRBV7-8 and TRBJ2-5, the complete variable domain reads GAGVSQSPRYKVAKRGQDVALRCDPISGHVSLFWYQQALGQGPEFLTYFQNEAQLDKSGLPSDRFFAERPEGSVSTLKIQRTQQEDSAVYLCASSLVGREGTQYFGPGTRLLVL.

The rearrangement uses TRBV5-4 and TRBJ2-1, with 8 bases fitting TRBD2. The CDR3 extends over 15 amino acids. From germline, CDR1 is SGHNT and CDR2 YYREEE (reference sequence). V was pared by 3 bases and J by 4 bases, with 6 bases of the junction left unmatched. The CDR3 DNA reads as TGTGCCAGCAGCTCACTAGCGGCCAGTTACAATGAGCAGTTCTTC. This gives the protein CASSSLAASYNEQFF.

CDR3 DNA sequence: TGTGCCAGCAGTCCCACAGGATACTATGGCTACACCTTC. Protein sequence: CASSPTGYYGYTF. The chain couples TRBV2 to TRBJ1-2; perhaps TRBD1 as D (5 bases). The CDR3 totals 13 residues. In germline, CDR1 is SNHLY, CDR2 FYNNEI. V lost 5 bases and J lost 3, with 10 bases in between.